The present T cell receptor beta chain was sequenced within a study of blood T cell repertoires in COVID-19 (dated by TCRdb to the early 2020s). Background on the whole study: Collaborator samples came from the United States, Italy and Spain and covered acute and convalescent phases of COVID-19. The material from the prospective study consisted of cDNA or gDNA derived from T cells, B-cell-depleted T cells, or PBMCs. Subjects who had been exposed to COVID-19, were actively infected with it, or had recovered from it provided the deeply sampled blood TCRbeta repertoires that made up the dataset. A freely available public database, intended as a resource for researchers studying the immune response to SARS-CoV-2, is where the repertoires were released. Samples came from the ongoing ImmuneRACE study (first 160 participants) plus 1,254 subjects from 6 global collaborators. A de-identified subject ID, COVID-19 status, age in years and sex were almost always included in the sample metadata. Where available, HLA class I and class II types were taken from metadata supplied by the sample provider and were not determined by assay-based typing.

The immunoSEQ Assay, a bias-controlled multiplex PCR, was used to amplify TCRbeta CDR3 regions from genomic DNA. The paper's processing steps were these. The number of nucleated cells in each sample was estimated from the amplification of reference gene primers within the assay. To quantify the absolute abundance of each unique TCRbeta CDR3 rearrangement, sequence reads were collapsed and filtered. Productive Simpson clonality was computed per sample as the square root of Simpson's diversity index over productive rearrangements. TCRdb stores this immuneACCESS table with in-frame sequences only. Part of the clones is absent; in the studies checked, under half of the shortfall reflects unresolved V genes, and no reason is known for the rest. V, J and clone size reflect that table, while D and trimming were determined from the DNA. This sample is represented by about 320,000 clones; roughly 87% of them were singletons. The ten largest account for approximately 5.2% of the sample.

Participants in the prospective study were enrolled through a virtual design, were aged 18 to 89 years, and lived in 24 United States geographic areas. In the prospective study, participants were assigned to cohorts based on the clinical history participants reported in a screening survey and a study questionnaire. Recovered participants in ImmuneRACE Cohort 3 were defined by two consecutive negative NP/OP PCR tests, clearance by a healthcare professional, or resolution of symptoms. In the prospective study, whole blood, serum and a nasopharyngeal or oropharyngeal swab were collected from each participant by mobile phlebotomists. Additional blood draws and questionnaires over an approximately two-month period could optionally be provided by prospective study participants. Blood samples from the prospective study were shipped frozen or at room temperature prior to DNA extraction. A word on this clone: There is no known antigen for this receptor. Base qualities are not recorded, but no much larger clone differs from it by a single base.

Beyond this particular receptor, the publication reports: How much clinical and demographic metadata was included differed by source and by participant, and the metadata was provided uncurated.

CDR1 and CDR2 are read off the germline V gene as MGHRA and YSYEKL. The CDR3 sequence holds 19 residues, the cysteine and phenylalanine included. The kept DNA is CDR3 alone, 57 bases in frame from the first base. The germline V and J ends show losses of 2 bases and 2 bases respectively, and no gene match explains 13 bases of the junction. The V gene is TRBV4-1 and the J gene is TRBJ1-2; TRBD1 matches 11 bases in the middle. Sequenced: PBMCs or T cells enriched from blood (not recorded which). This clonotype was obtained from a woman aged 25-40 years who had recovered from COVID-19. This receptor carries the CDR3 CASSQNLNPGQGANYGYTF. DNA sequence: TGCGCCAGCAGCCAAAACTTAAATCCTGGACAGGGGGCAAACTATGGCTACACCTTC.